Presented here are 29 T cell receptor beta chains from one specimen sequenced in a study of blood T cell repertoires in COVID-19. The protocol was immunoSEQ multiplex PCR, while the TCRdb copy is restricted to in-frame clones and leaves out a portion. The table lists about 69,000 clones, around 85% of them singletons. Material: peripheral blood. Receptors originate from a man aged 35-49 years with COVID-19, enrolled during active disease.

V usage is TRBV19 and J usage is TRBJ2-3; 12 bases are a match to TRBD2. Trimming cost V 3 bases and J 3 bases; bases outside gene matches: 7. CDR1 is LNHDA, CDR2 SQIVND, per germline (reference sequence). The CDR3 has 17 amino acids. The CDR3 DNA sequence: TGTGCCAGTAGTATCACTAGCGGGGGGATGGGGACAGATACGCAGTATTTT. Residues: CASSITSGGMGTDTQYF.

This clone was seen just once. The V and J genes are TRBV12-3 or TRBV12-4 and TRBJ2-2; D is uncertain. Between the trimmed V and J ends, which lost 5 bases and 6 bases, there was a span of 7 bases. The CDR3 runs 12 residues. The CDR3 is CASSSIPGELFF. In DNA, the CDR3 is TGTGCCAGCAGTAGCATCCCCGGGGAGCTGTTTTTT.

The DNA for the CDR3 is TGTGCCAGCAGCTTAGGGACAGGGAAGACAGATACGCAGTATTTT. Encoded protein: CASSLGTGKTDTQYF. V is TRBV11-1 and J is TRBJ2-3, with 8 positions matching TRBD1. CDR3 length equals 15 residues. The germline gives CDR1 SGHAT, CDR2 FQDESV (reference sequence). Germline trimming cut 1 base from V and 3 bases from J; bases unmatched to any gene: 3.

The chain carries TRBV29-1 and TRBJ2-2; D is perhaps TRBD2 (6 bases). Germline V gives CDR1 SQVTM, CDR2 ANQGSEA. V was pared by 5 bases and J by 0 bases, with 13 bases between. The CDR3 sequence is 15 residues long. As DNA, the CDR3 is TGCAGCGTTTTTATAGCGGACGCGAACACCGGGGAGCTGTTTTTT. Its translation is CSVFIADANTGELFF.

This chain uses TRBV6-5 with TRBJ2-2; D gene uncertain. The germline gives CDR1 MNHEY, CDR2 SVGAGI. V lost 6 bases, J lost 4 bases, and 12 bases lay in between. The CDR3 extends over 14 amino acids. The CDR3 protein is CASSDGSGTGELFF. The CDR3 DNA reads as TGTGCCAGCAGCGACGGGTCCGGCACCGGGGAGCTGTTTTTT.

V gene TRBV6-5 combines with J gene TRBJ2-7; a possible D gene is TRBD1 (6 bases). This CDR3 region has 13 residues. Between the trimmed V and J ends, which lost 10 bases and 3 bases, there was a span of 16 bases. Looked up from germline, CDR1 is MNHEY and CDR2 is SVGAGI. CDR3 sequence (DNA): TGTGCCACCCGGACAGTTTCAAACTACGAGCAGTACTTC. Amino acids: CATRTVSNYEQYF.

V gene TRBV19 combines with J gene TRBJ2-7; 12 bases line up with TRBD2. V shed 5 bases, J shed 3 bases, and the junction held 2 bases outside the gene matches. Germline lookup yields CDR1 LNHDA and CDR2 SQIVND (reference sequence). The CDR3 spans 14 residues. The CDR3 coding sequence is TGTGCCAGTAGTCCGACTAGCGGGGGCTACGAGCAGTACTTC. Its translation: CASSPTSGGYEQYF. Complete variable domain (other parts from reference TRBV19 and TRBJ2-7): DGGITQSPKYLFRKEGQNVTLSCEQNLNHDAMYWYRQDPGQGLRLIYYSQIVNDFQKGDIAEGYSVSREKKESFPLTVTSAQKNPTAFYLCASSPTSGGYEQYFGPGTRLTVT.

The V gene is TRBV24-1, the J gene TRBJ1-1; D not certain. Looked up from germline, CDR1 is KGHDR and CDR2 is SFDVKD. The CDR3 sequence is 12 residues long. Trimming left V 5 bases short and J 7 bases short, with 10 bases between. This CDR3 reads CATSAVRDEAFF. The CDR3, as DNA: TGTGCCACCAGTGCTGTGAGGGATGAAGCTTTCTTT.

This chain uses TRBV30 with TRBJ2-2; the match to TRBD2 covers 7 bases. The CDR3 loop spans 13 amino acids. CDR1 GTSNPN and CDR2 SVGIG come from the germline V gene (reference sequence). V shed 2 bases, J shed 7 bases, and the junction held 4 bases outside the gene matches. The CDR3 protein is CAWSRRGDGELFF. CDR3 DNA: TGTGCCTGGAGTCGACGGGGGGACGGGGAGCTGTTTTTT.

The V gene is TRBV2, the J gene TRBJ2-2, with 8 bases matching TRBD1. After removal of 6 bases from V and 11 bases from J, the junction contained 11 bases not matched to a gene. Germline-derived CDR1 and CDR2 are SNHLY and FYNNEI. This CDR3 has 14 residues. CDR3 sequence reads: CASSGTGAPVELFF. Written as DNA, the CDR3 is TGTGCCAGCAGCGGGACAGGCGCTCCGGTAGAGCTGTTTTTT.

This rearrangement joins TRBV5-4 to TRBJ2-1, with 8 bases identical to TRBD2. V dropped 4 bases and J dropped 1; count of bases not matched to a gene: 4. Germline V CDR1 and CDR2: SGHNT, YYREEE (reference sequence). The CDR3 consists of 15 residues. The CDR3 reads CASSRGGTSYNEQFF. CDR3 DNA sequence: TGTGCCAGCAGCCGCGGGGGGACGTCCTACAATGAGCAGTTCTTC.

The chain has TRBV11-3 and TRBJ1-1, with 7 bases that match TRBD1. The CDR3 contains 14 residues. CDR1 and CDR2 (germline): SGHNT, YENEEA. V lost 5 bases, J lost 1 base, and 4 bases stayed unmatched. The CDR3 reads CASSTRGPNTEAFF. In nucleotides, the CDR3 is TGTGCCAGCAGCACGAGGGGGCCGAACACTGAAGCTTTCTTT.

This clone was found once. The chain carries TRBV6-6 and TRBJ1-1; TRBD1 is a possible D gene (6 bases). The CDR3 contains 13 residues. Germline values: CDR1 MNHNY, CDR2 SVGAGI (reference sequence). The germline V and J ends were trimmed by 6 bases and 3 bases, with 11 bases remaining between them. CDR3: CASSGNRDTEAFF. CDR3 DNA sequence: TGTGCCAGCAGCGGCAACAGGGACACTGAAGCTTTCTTT.

CDR3 nucleotides: TGCGCCAGCAGCCCCGGGACAGGGGTAGGGAATGAGCAGTTCTTC. Residues: CASSPGTGVGNEQFF. The chain combines TRBV5-1 with TRBJ2-1, with TRBD1 matching 10 bases. J lost 7 bases, V lost 4 bases, and 8 bases had no gene match. CDR1 is SGHRS and CDR2 is YFSETQ in the germline V gene. This CDR3 has 15 residues.

The V gene is TRBV6-1, the J gene TRBJ1-2, with 8 positions matching TRBD1. Trimming at V came to 2 bases and at J to 2 bases, leaving 4 bases not matched to a gene. This CDR3 is built from 15 residues. CDR1 MNHNS and CDR2 SASEGT come from the germline V gene. CDR3 sequence: CASSEWTGTNYGYTF. The CDR3 DNA follows: TGTGCCAGCAGTGAATGGACAGGGACCAACTATGGCTACACCTTC.

This clone appeared a few times. V and J are TRBV19 and TRBJ1-3; 8 bases line up with TRBD1. CDR3 length: 15 amino acids. V was pared by 3 bases and J by 1 base, with 2 bases of the junction left unmatched. Germline-derived CDR1 and CDR2 are LNHDA and SQIVND (reference sequence). The DNA of the CDR3 is TGTGCCAGTAGTATGCAGGGGGCGTCTGGAAACACCATATATTTT. Translated, it gives CASSMQGASGNTIYF.

The J gene is TRBJ1-6, the V gene TRBV30; 12 bases align to TRBD1. The V segment lost 4 bases and the J segment 14 bases; nucleotides outside the gene matches: 15. CDR3 length equals 16 residues. The germline V gene has CDR1 GTSNPN and CDR2 SVGIG (reference sequence). The CDR3 DNA follows: TGTGCCTGGATGTTGAAAAGGGGACAGGGGGCGAGGTCCCTCCACTTT. It translates to CAWMLKRGQGARSLHF.

The chain is built from TRBV6-5 and TRBJ1-2; D ambiguous. Per the germline V gene, CDR1 is MNHEY and CDR2 is SVGAGI. V lost 0 bases to trimming and J lost 0 bases, with 11 bases between them. The CDR3 runs 16 residues. CDR3 amino acids: CASSYSNTETNYGYTF. The CDR3 nucleotides read TGTGCCAGCAGTTACTCGAATACTGAAACTAACTATGGCTACACCTTC.

The chain has TRBV3-1 (or the pseudogene TRBV3-2) and TRBJ2-5; 12 bases map to TRBD2. The ends lost 0 bases at V and 5 bases at J; junction bases unmatched: 4. Per germline, CDR1 LGHDT and CDR2 YNNKEL (reference sequence). The CDR3 spans 16 residues. CDR3 nucleotides: TGTGCCAGCAGCCAAGATCTAGCGGGGGGGCGGGAGACCCAGTACTTC. This encodes CASSQDLAGGRETQYF.

The rearrangement joins TRBV5-1 to TRBJ2-1, with 9 bases identical to TRBD1. V gave up 7 bases and J gave up 5 bases; unmatched junction bases: 7. Germline CDR1 reads SGHRS; CDR2 reads YFSETQ. The CDR3 length is 14 residues. In DNA form, the CDR3 reads TGCGCCAGCGGCAGGACAGGGGCGGACAATGAGCAGTTCTTC. It translates to CASGRTGADNEQFF.

A single count supports this clone. CDR3 in amino acids: CASSPRDTETQYF. The CDR3 bases are TGTGCCAGCTCACCCCGAGACACAGAGACCCAGTACTTC. The chain employs TRBV18 and TRBJ2-5, with D uncertain. CDR3 length equals 13 residues. Trimming cost V 3 bases and J 4 bases, with 9 bases left between them. Germline CDR1 reads KGHSH; CDR2 reads LQKENI.

The V gene is TRBV6-5, the J gene TRBJ2-7; 8 nucleotides line up with TRBD1. V dropped 0 bases and J dropped 4; count of bases not matched to a gene: 5. Per germline, CDR1 MNHEY and CDR2 SVGAGI. The CDR3 runs 15 residues. The CDR3 protein is CASSYSTGDIYEQYF. CDR3 nucleotides: TGTGCCAGCAGTTACTCGACAGGGGATATTTACGAGCAGTACTTC.

The chain joins TRBV9 to TRBJ2-5; tentatively, D is TRBD1 (6 bases). Germline V gives CDR1 SGDLS, CDR2 YYNGEE. V shed 2 bases and J shed 4 bases, with 12 bases lying between them. The CDR3 extends over 14 amino acids. This CDR3 is CASSVDRTAETQYF. The CDR3, as DNA: TGTGCCAGCAGCGTCGACAGGACAGCAGAGACCCAGTACTTC.

This chain connects TRBV9 to TRBJ2-7; TRBD1 agrees at 8 bases. J gave up 4 bases and V 0 bases, and 9 bases lay outside the gene matches. This CDR3 contains 16 residues. Germline V gene sequence: CDR1 SGDLS, CDR2 YYNGEE. CDR3 nucleotides: TGTGCCAGCAGCGTAGATCTTACAGGGGGGTTATACGAGCAGTACTTC. Translation: CASSVDLTGGLYEQYF.

This CDR3 is CASSPGGEQFF. CDR3 nucleotides: TGTGCCAGCTCCCCAGGCGGTGAGCAGTTCTTC. This rearrangement joins TRBV18 to TRBJ2-1; D remains unclear. The CDR3 spans 11 residues. CDR1 is KGHSH and CDR2 is LQKENI in the germline V gene. V was pared by 6 bases and J by 9 bases, with 9 bases between.

The count of this clone is one. This chain uses TRBV6-5 with TRBJ1-6; D is possibly TRBD1 (5 bases). The CDR3 consists of 16 residues. Germline CDR1 MNHEY, CDR2 SVGAGI. V gave up 4 bases and J gave up 7 bases, with 17 bases separating them. CDR3 residues: CASSSREGHKNSPLHF. The CDR3 nucleotides read TGTGCCAGCAGTTCCCGGGAGGGGCATAAAAATTCACCCCTCCACTTT.

This chain connects TRBV10-1 to TRBJ2-2, with a tentative D call TRBD2 (7 bases). Germline CDR1 is WNHNN and CDR2 is SYGVQD (reference sequence). The CDR3 is 19 amino acids. V lost 0 bases to trimming and J lost 7 bases, with 24 bases between them. The CDR3: CASSESRTNIGGVVGELFF. In nucleotides, the CDR3 is TGCGCCAGCAGTGAGTCCCGGACTAACATAGGGGGGGTAGTCGGGGAGCTGTTTTTT.

The chain is built from TRBV5-4 and TRBJ2-5; no clear D. The CDR3 contains 16 residues. V lost 0 bases, J lost 0 bases, and 12 bases lay in between. CDR1 is SGHNT, CDR2 YYREEE, per germline (reference sequence). CDR3 loop: CASSLEPREYQETQYF. CDR3 nucleotides: TGTGCCAGCAGCTTGGAACCTAGAGAGTACCAAGAGACCCAGTACTTC.

The chain employs TRBV5-1 and TRBJ2-7; 10 bases fit TRBD1. The CDR3 loop spans 15 amino acids. With 4 bases clipped from V and 5 bases from J, the junction kept 9 bases outside the gene matches. Germline V gives CDR1 SGHRS, CDR2 YFSETQ. CDR3: CASSPRGTGDHEQYF. The CDR3 region has the DNA TGCGCCAGCAGCCCCCGGGGGACAGGGGACCACGAGCAGTACTTC.